The sequence of this T cell receptor beta chain was determined in a study of blood T cells in healthy people across ages. General study points: With donor CMV status unknown, expanded clonotype changes were possibly confounded.

Isolated PBMCs totaled at least 7 million in each sample. Germline CDR1 SGHTA, CDR2 FQGTGA. There are 13 residues in the CDR3. On this clonotype: Its antigen is as yet unknown.

Through a sample-barcoded 5' primer and a J-beta primer mix, a second PCR was run for roughly 6 to 11 cycles. In TCRdb, the 5' RACE reads were re-called with MiXCR into one record per CDR3 protein. The sample holds about 930,000 distinct CDR3 sequences, roughly 28% seen once. This same sample was also taken into another study, of T cells of mothers and their children. That study adds: Donors were three healthy Caucasian mothers and their six children. Sequencing returned over 9 million TCR beta CDR3 reads per mother and some 3 million per child.

Sequenced material: blood. V is TRBV7-3 and J is TRBJ2-4; 8 positions agree with TRBD1. The J call may be incorrect, as the DNA end agrees better with TRBJ2-7. This sequence was found in a woman in her 40s in good health. The chain's CDR3 is CASSAGQENEQYF. CDR3 nucleotide sequence: TGTGCCAGCAGCGCGGGACAGGAAAACGAGCAGTACTTC.